What follows describes a single TCR beta chain. Its antigen remains unidentified. No much larger clonotype is one base removed from it; base qualities were not supplied. The germline V gene encodes CDR1 LNHNV and CDR2 YYDKDF (reference sequence). The trim is 9 bases for V and 2 bases for J, with a gap of 18 bases between the germline ends. Including cysteine and phenylalanine, the CDR3 has 15 amino acids. Left in the record is the CDR3 DNA by itself, 45 bases read in frame from the first base. The record originates from a study of technical replicates of blood from several donors (dated by TCRdb to 2015 to 2018). Libraries were built with the immunoSEQ multiplex PCR assay. The immuneACCESS repertoire file appears here via TCRdb, limited to in-frame rearrangements. These files lack a portion of the clones; in checked studies, under half of the deficit traces to unresolved V genes, and the cause of the others is not known. This sample has about 53,000 clones in its table, and approximately 86% of those were observed once. The ten largest clones add up to more than 4.5% of the sample.

The sequence was obtained from a human donor in good health. Some clones in this sample may be carry-over from other donors' samples. Sequenced material: PBMCs. Recombination connected TRBV15 to TRBJ2-3; 5 matching bases give a weak D call of TRBD1. The base sequence is TGTGCCACTACCTTAAGAGCAGGGTCCACAGATACGCAGTATTTT. Its protein reads: CATTLRAGSTDTQYF. Extended through the reference TRBV15 and TRBJ2-3 proteins, this CDR3 yields the full variable domain: DAMVIQNPRYQVTQFGKPVTLSCSQTLNHNVMYWYQQKSSQAPKLLFHYYDKDFNNEADTPDNFQSRRPNTSFCFLDIRSPGLGDTAMYLCATTLRAGSTDTQYFGPGTRLTVL.